The clone carrying this TCR beta chain showed up just a few times. Its matching antigen is unknown. The J segment lost 2 bases and the V segment lost 5 bases, leaving 6 bases of the junction unmatched. Germline CDR1 MNHEY, CDR2 SVGEGT. The CDR3 runs to 16 residues. Each cDNA molecule carried a unique molecular identifier. One entry per CDR3 protein, called by TCRdb with MiXCR from the 5' RACE reads. The table includes tens of thousands of distinct CDR3 sequences, approximately 13% detected once. The data derive from a study of early T cells in non-severe SARS-CoV-2 infection. Findings and limits, study-wide: Anti-spike CD8 responses were favored in VDJdb matching, and private and CD4 specificities were missed.

V is TRBV6-2 or TRBV6-3 and J is TRBJ2-7; 13 bases agree with TRBD2. The receptor's source is an adult who was a healthcare worker with PCR-confirmed SARS-CoV-2 infection or an uninfected control (not recorded which). Source material: whole blood. This chain's CDR3 is CASSPFGTSGTYEQYF. The CDR3 nucleotides read TGTGCCAGCAGTCCCTTCGGGACTAGCGGGACCTACGAGCAGTACTTC.